The T cell receptor (beta chain) described here comes from a study of metastatic and nonmetastatic thyroid tumors. Germline V gives CDR1 MNHEY, CDR2 SVGEGT. The CDR3 contains 13 residues. Thyroid surgery was performed in patients who had received no treatment beforehand. Of note for this clone: The junction differs from germline at one of its ends, possibly a read error.

With MiXCR, TCRdb reprocessed the PCR reads. The repertoire holds over 25,000 clones, with about 15% as singletons. This TCR derives from a female donor with papillary thyroid cancer or a benign thyroid nodule (not recorded which). Some clones in this sample may be carry-over from other donors' samples. The sequencing sample was made of blood. The chain joins TRBV6-2 or TRBV6-3 to TRBJ2-7, with TRBD1 matching 7 bases. The CDR3 sequence: CASILGQFYEHYF. In DNA form, the CDR3 reads TGTGCCAGCATCCTGGGACAGTTCTACGAGCATTACTTC.